What follows describes a single TCR beta chain. What it recognizes is unknown. The germline gives CDR1 SNHLY, CDR2 FYNNEI. V lost 8 bases, J lost 5 bases, and 19 bases lay in between. This CDR3 has 15 residues. Use of 60 Vbeta and 13 Jbeta primers characterized the PCR. Clones were sequenced by immunoSEQ multiplex PCR, and TCRdb holds only the in-frame ones, with some missing. The repertoire holds about 140,000 clones, with roughly four fifths as singletons. The data were obtained in a study of cytomegalovirus exposure and HLA in healthy donors. Regarding the study as a whole: Rates of TCR association differed by HLA locus in a later analysis, with DRB1 highest and HLA-C lowest.

Sequenced input: PBMCs. The genes are TRBV2 and TRBJ2-4; maybe TRBD2 (6 bases). The clonotype was recovered from a woman in her fifties or sixties in good health and CMV-seronegative. The CDR3 region is CASQDLEGFENIQYF. CDR3 nucleotides: TGTGCCAGCCAAGACCTGGAGGGGTTCGAAAACATTCAGTACTTC. Together with reference TRBV2 and TRBJ2-4, the CDR3 gives the full variable domain: EPEVTQTPSHQVTQMGQEVILRCVPISNHLYFYWYRQILGQKVEFLVSFYNNEISEKSEIFDDQFSVERPDGSNFTLKIRSTKLEDSAMYFCASQDLEGFENIQYFGAGTRLSVL.